The entry below describes one TCR beta chain. Its antigen is still unknown. Viral peptide pool expansion of antigen-specific CD4+ T cells preceded sequencing in the ViraFEST assay. A 10-day culture period preceded the isolation of CD4+ T cells. Vaccinated participants had no history of SARS-CoV-2 infection and tested negative for nucleocapsid antibodies. At days 3 and 7, half of the medium was exchanged for IL-2 medium. The protocol was immunoSEQ multiplex PCR, while the TCRdb copy is restricted to in-frame clones and leaves out a portion. This repertoire shows about 20,000 clones, around 74% found once; its top ten account for approximately 19%. This sample was included in a study of vaccination effects on CD4 cells after COVID-19. General study points: Convalescent patients were scarce in the study, and it lacked early post-infection timepoints. Within healthy vaccinees, only 1 of 255 vaccine-induced clones displayed cross-reactivity with common cold coronaviruses.

Germline V gene data show CDR1 as GTSNPN and CDR2 as SVGIG (reference sequence). This CDR3 has 15 amino acids. Trimming took off 1 base at V and 3 bases at J, with 13 bases between the two ends. The sequence derives from a human donor who received a COVID-19 vaccine. The gene calls are TRBV30 and TRBJ1-5; a possible D gene is TRBD1 (5 bases). Sequencing was performed on CD4+ T cells from PBMCs cultured with HCoV-NL63 spike peptides, taken before COVID-19 vaccination. The CDR3 DNA reads as TGTGCCTGGAGTGGGTCGGGGCAGAACAATCAGCCCCAGCATTTT. It specifies CAWSGSGQNNQPQHF.